The clone carrying this T cell receptor (beta chain) occurred a few times. Its antigen is undetermined. MiXCR was run by TCRdb on the reads, yielding one entry per CDR3 protein. The table records fewer than 1,000,000 distinct CDR3 sequences, 31% of them present only once. This sample is part of a study of T cell repertoires in cytomegalovirus infection. Study context: Both recently identified HLA-C-restricted and well-studied HLA-B-restricted CMV epitopes were used in the study. Both CMV infection and a matching HLA type were indicated by public TCR beta signatures. Broader study findings: CMV-specific TCR beta clonotypes restricted by HLA-C dominated the ex vivo response. There were carriers of CMV plus the relevant HLA, and cumulative public TCR beta family frequency identified them.

This sequence was found in a human donor in good health (CMV status not recorded). Some clones in this sample may be carry-over from other donors' samples. The specimen comprised cultured CD8+ T cells from PBMCs, sampled from culture after CMV antigen stimulation.

CDR3 coding DNA: TGTGCCAGTGCTCCAAGCGGGGGGGCCGTGCATGAGCAGTTCTTC. Translation gives CASAPSGGAVHEQFF. The chain uses TRBV19 and TRBJ2-1; 10 nucleotides line up with TRBD2. Germline-derived CDR1 and CDR2 are LNHDA and SQIVND (reference sequence). V was clipped by 8 bases and J by 8 bases; unmatched bases: 12. The CDR3 runs 15 residues.